This TCR beta chain was identified in a study of blood T cells in healthy people across ages. Germline loops: CDR1 MNHEY, CDR2 SMNVEV (reference sequence). CDR3 size: 15 residues. V was clipped by 4 bases and J by 3 bases, with 15 bases between them. Alongside a J-beta primer mix, a sample-barcoded 5' primer served in a second PCR lasting about 7 to 12 cycles. One entry per CDR3 protein results from TCRdb running MiXCR on the 5' RACE reads. This repertoire shows about 780,000 distinct CDR3 sequences, about a quarter found once; its top ten account for 3%. The same sample was also studied in work on T cells of mothers and their children.

Material for sequencing was blood. The origin of this receptor is a boy aged 10-17 years in good health. J is TRBJ1-2 and V is TRBV27; possibly TRBD1 for D (5 bases). CDR3 sequence (DNA): TGTGCCAGCAGTTCCCCGATTGGGGGTGACTATGGCTACACCTTC. Protein: CASSSPIGGDYGYTF.